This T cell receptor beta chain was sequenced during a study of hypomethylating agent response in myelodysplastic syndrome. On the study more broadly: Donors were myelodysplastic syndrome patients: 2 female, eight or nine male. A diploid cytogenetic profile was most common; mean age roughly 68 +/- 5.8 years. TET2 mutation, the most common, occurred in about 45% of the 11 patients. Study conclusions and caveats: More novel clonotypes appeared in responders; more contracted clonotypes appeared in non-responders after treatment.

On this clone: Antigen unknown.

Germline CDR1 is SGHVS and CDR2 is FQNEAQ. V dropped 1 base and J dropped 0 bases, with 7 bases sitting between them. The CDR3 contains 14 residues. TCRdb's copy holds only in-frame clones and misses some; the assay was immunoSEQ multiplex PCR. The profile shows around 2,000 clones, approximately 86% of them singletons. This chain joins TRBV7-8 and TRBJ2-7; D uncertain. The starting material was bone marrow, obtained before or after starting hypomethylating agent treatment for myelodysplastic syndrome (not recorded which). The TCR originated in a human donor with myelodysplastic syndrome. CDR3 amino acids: CASSLEGNSYEQYF. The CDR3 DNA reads TGTGCCAGCAGCTTAGAAGGCAACTCCTACGAGCAGTACTTC. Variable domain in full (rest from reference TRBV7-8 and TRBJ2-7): GAGVSQSPRYKVAKRGQDVALRCDPISGHVSLFWYQQALGQGPEFLTYFQNEAQLDKSGLPSDRFFAERPEGSVSTLKIQRTQQEDSAVYLCASSLEGNSYEQYFGPGTRLTVT.